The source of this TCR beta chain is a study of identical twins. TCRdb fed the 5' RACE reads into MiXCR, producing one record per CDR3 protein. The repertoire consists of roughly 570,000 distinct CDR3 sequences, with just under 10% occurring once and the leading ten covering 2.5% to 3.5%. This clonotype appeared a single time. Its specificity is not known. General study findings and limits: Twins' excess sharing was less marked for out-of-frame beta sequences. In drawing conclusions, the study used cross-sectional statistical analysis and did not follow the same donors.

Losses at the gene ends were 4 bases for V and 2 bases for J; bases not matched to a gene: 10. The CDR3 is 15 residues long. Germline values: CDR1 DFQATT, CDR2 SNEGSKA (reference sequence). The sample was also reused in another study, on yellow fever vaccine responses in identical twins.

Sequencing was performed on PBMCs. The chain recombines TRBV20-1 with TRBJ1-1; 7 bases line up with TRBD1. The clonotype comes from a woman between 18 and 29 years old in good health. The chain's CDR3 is CSAKTTGAPNTEAFF. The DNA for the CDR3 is TGCAGTGCTAAAACCACAGGGGCCCCTAACACTGAAGCTTTCTTT.